This TCR beta chain was sequenced for a study of prognosis after radiotherapy for stage I lung cancer. Study-level background: The 10 to 15 male and 6 or 7 female patients were aged 53 to 84, median about 74 years. General study findings and limits: Whether the expanded TCR clones were tumor-specific was not determined.

Amplification of the TCR beta CDR3 (from genomic DNA) was done by two-round multiplex PCR. Initially, in first-round PCR, primers specific to each TRBV and TRBJ gene were used. Second-round PCR relied on universal primers. MiXCR, run by TCRdb on the multiplex PCR reads, gives a single entry per CDR3 protein. The sample comprises approximately 16,000 distinct CDR3 sequences, over 40% of which are singletons, and less than 50% rests with the top ten. The germline CDR1 and CDR2 sequences are MNHEY and SVGEGT. With 0 bases clipped from V and 3 bases from J, the junction kept 2 bases outside the gene matches. This CDR3 has 17 residues. By its share, this clonotype is medium-sized. Its antigen is currently unknown. Sample collection consisted of 5.5 to 6 milliliters of peripheral blood drawn at each of two time points.

The sequenced sample was PBMCs, obtained before or after stereotactic body radiation therapy (not recorded which). This chain links TRBV6-2 or TRBV6-3 with TRBJ2-1; TRBD2 agrees at 13 bases. The receptor's source is a donor of 50 years or more with non-small cell lung cancer. CDR3: CASSYSGLAGVYNEQFF. CDR3 sequence (DNA): TGTGCCAGCAGTTACTCCGGACTAGCGGGAGTCTACAATGAGCAGTTCTTC.